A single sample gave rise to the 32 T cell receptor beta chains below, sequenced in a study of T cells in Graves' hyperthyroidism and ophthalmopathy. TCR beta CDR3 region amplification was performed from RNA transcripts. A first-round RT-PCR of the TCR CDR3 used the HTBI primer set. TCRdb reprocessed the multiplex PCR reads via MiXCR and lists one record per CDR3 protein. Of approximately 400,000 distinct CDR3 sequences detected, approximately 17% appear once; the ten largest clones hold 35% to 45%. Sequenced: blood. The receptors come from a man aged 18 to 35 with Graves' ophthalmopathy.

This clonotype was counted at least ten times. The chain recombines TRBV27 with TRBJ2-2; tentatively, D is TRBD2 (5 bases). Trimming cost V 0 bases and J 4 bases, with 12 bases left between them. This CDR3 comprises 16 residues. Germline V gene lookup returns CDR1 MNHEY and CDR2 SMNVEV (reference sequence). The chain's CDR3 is CASSLSFGVVTGELFF. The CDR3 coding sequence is TGTGCCAGCAGTTTATCTTTCGGGGTTGTCACCGGGGAGCTGTTTTTT.

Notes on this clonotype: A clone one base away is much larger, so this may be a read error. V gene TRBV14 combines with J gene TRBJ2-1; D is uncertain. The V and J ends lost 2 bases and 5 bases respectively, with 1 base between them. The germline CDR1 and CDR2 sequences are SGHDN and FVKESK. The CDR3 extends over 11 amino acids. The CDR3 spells CASSQHNEQFF. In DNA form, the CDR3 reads TGTGCCAGCAGCCAACACAATGAGCAGTTCTTC.

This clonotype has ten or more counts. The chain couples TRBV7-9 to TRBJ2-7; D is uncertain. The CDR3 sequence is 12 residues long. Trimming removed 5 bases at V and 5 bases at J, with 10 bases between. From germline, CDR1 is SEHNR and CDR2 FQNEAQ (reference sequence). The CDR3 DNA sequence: TGTGCCAGCAGCCCCGACCGGGACGAGCAGTACTTC. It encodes CASSPDRDEQYF.

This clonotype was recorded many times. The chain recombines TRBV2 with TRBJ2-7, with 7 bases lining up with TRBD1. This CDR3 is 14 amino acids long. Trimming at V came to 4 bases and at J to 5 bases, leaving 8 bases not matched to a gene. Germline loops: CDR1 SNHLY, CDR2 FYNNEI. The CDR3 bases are TGTGCCAGCAGTGTCGACAGGGCGGTCCACGAGCAGTACTTC. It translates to CASSVDRAVHEQYF.

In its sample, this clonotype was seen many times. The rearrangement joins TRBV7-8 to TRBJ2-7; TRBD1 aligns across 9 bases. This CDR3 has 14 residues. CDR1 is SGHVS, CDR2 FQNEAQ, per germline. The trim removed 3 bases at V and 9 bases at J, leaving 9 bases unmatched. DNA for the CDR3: TGTGCCAGCAGCTTGGGGACAGGGAATAGGGTGCAGTACTTC. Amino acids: CASSLGTGNRVQYF.

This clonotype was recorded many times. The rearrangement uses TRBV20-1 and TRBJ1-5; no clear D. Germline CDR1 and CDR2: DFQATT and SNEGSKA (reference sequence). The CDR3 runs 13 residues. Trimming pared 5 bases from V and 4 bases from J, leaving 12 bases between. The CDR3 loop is CSARRDTNQPQHF. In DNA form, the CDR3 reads TGCAGTGCTCGGCGCGACACGAATCAGCCCCAGCATTTT.

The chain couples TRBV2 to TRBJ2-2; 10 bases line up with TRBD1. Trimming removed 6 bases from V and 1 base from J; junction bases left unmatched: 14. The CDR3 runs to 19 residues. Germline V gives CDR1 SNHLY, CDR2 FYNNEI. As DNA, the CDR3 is TGTGCCAGCAGCGCCCACCGGGACAGGGGATATAGGAACACCGGGGAGCTGTTTTTT. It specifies CASSAHRDRGYRNTGELFF.

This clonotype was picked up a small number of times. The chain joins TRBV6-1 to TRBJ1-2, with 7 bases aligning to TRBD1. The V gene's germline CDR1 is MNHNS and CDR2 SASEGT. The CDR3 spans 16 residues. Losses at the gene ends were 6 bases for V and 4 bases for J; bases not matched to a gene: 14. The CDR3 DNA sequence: TGTGCCAGCAGCCCTCGGACAGGACTGATTGGCTATGGCTACACCTTC. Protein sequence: CASSPRTGLIGYGYTF.

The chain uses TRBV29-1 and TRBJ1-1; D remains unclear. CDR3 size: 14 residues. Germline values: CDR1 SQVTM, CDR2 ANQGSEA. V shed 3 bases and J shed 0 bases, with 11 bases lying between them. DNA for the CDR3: TGCAGCGTTGATGGCACCGTTCTGAACACTGAAGCTTTCTTT. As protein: CSVDGTVLNTEAFF.

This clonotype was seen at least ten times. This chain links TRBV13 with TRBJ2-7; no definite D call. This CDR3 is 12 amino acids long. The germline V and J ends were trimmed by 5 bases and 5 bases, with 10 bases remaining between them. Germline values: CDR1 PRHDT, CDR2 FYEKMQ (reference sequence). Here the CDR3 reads CASSDRPNEQYF. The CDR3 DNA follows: TGTGCCAGCAGCGACCGGCCCAACGAGCAGTACTTC.

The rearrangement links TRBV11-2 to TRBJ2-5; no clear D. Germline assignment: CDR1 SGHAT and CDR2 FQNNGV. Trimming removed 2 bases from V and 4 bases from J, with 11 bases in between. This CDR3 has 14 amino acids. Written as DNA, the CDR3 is TGTGCCAGCAGCTTAACCCAGACGTCAGAGACCCAGTACTTC. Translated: CASSLTQTSETQYF.

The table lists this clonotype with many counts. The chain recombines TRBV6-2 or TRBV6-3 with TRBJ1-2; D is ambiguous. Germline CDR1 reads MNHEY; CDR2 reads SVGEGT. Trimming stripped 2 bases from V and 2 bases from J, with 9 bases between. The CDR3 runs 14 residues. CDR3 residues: CASSYARQNYGYTF. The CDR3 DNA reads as TGTGCCAGCAGTTACGCACGCCAGAACTATGGCTACACCTTC.

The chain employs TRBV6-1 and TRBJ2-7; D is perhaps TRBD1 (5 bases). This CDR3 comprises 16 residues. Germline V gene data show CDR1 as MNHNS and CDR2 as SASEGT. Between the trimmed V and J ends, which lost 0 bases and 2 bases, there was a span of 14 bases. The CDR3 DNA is TGTGCCAGCAGTGAAGCGAGACAGCCTCACCCCTACGAGCAGTACTTC. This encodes CASSEARQPHPYEQYF.

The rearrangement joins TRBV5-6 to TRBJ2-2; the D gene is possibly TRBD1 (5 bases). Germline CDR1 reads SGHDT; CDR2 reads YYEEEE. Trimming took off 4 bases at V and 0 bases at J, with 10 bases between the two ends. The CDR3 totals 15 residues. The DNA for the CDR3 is TGTGCCAGCAGCGGTCAACAGGCGAACACCGGGGAGCTGTTTTTT. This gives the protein CASSGQQANTGELFF.

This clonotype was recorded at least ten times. The CDR3: CASSGRGSLGDEQFF. In DNA form, the CDR3 reads TGCGCCAGCAGCGGAAGGGGGTCCTTAGGCGATGAGCAGTTCTTC. V and J are TRBV5-1 and TRBJ2-1, with D perhaps matching TRBD1 (6 bases). CDR1 is SGHRS and CDR2 is YFSETQ in the germline V gene. V shed 4 bases and J shed 8 bases, with 19 bases lying between them. The CDR3 covers 15 residues.

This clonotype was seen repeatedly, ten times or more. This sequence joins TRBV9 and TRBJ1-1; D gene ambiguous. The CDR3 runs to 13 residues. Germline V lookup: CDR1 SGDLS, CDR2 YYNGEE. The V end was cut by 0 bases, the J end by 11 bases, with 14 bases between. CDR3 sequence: CASSVGQNREAFF. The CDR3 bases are TGTGCCAGCAGCGTAGGGCAGAATCGGGAGGCTTTCTTT.

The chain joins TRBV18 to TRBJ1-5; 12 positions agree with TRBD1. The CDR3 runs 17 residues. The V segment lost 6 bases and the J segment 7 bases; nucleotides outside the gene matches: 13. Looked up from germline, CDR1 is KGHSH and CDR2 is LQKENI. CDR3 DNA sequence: TGTGCCAGCTCTTCCGGGACAGGGGGCGCAGCAGGCCAGCCCCAGCATTTT. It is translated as CASSSGTGGAAGQPQHF.

In nucleotides, the CDR3 is TGTGCCAGCAGCGTAGGCCTAGCGGGGGAGAATGAGCAGTTCTTC. Amino acids: CASSVGLAGENEQFF. The chain joins TRBV9 to TRBJ2-1; 10 bases fit TRBD2. Germline V gives CDR1 SGDLS, CDR2 YYNGEE. The CDR3 extends over 15 amino acids. With V trimmed by 0 bases and J by 7 bases, 4 bases remained unmatched.

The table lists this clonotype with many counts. CDR3 sequence: CASSLGPPPYEQYF. Written as DNA, the CDR3 is TGTGCCAGCAGCTTAGGGCCCCCCCCCTACGAGCAGTACTTC. The chain links TRBV7-9 to TRBJ2-7; D unclear. CDR3 length equals 14 residues. The germline V and J ends were trimmed by 1 base and 2 bases, with 9 bases remaining between them. CDR1 and CDR2 from the germline V gene are SEHNR and FQNEAQ (reference sequence). The full variable domain, completed using reference TRBV7-9 and TRBJ2-7, is DTGVSQNPRHKITKRGQNVTFRCDPISEHNRLYWYRQTLGQGPEFLTYFQNEAQLEKSRLLSDRFSAERPKGSFSTLEIQRTEQGDSAMYLCASSLGPPPYEQYFGPGTRLTVT.

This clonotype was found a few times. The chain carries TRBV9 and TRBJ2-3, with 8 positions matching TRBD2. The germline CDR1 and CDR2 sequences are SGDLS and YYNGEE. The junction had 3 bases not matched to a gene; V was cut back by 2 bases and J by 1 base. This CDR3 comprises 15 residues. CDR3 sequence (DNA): TGTGCCAGCAGCGTGACTAGCGTCGGCACAGATACGCAGTATTTT. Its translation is CASSVTSVGTDTQYF.

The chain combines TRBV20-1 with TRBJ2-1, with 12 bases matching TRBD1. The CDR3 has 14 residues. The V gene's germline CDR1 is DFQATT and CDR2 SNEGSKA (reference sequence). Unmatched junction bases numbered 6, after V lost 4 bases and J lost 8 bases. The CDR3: CSAKPGQGADEQFF. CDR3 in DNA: TGCAGTGCTAAACCGGGACAGGGGGCCGATGAGCAGTTCTTC.

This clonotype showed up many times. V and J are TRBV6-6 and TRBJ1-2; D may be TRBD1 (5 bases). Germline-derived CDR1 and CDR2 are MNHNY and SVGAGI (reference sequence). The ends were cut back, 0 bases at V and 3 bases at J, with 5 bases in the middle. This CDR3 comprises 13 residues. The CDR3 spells CASSYSGDYGYTF. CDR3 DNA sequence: TGTGCCAGCAGTTACTCGGGGGACTATGGCTACACCTTC.

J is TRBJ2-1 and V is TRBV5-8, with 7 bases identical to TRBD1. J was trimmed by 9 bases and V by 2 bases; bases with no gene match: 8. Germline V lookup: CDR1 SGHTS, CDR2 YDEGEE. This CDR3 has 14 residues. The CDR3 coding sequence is TGTGCCAGCAGCTTCGGGACAGACCTTAGTGAGCAGTTCTTC. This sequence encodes CASSFGTDLSEQFF.

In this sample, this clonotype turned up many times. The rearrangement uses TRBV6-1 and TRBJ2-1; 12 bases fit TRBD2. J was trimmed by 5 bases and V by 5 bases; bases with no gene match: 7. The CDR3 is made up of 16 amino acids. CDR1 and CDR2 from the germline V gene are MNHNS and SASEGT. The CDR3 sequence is CASSLAGGSGNNEQFF. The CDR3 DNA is TGTGCCAGCAGTCTAGCGGGGGGGTCCGGCAACAATGAGCAGTTCTTC.

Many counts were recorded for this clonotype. The CDR3 DNA reads as TGTGCCAGCAGCCCCCGAGGCGCGGGGGACTTCGGAGATACGCAGTATTTT. Residues: CASSPRGAGDFGDTQYF. This rearrangement joins TRBV11-2 to TRBJ2-3, with 7 positions matching TRBD2. The length of the CDR3 is 17 residues. V shed 5 bases and J 5 bases; nucleotides not matched to a gene: 16. The germline CDR1 and CDR2 sequences are SGHAT and FQNNGV.

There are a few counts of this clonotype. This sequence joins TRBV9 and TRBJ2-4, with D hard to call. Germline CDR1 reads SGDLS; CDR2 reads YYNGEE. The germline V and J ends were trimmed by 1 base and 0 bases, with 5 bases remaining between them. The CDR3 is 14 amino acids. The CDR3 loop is CASSVNIAKNIQYF. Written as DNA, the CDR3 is TGTGCCAGCAGCGTAAATATAGCCAAAAACATTCAGTACTTC.

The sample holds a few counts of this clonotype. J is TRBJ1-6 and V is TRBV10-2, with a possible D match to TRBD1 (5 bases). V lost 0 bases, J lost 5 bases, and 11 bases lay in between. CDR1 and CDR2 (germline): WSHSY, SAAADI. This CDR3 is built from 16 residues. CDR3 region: CASSESGDGNNSPLHF. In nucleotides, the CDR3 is TGCGCCAGCAGTGAGTCCGGGGACGGAAATAATTCACCCCTCCACTTT.

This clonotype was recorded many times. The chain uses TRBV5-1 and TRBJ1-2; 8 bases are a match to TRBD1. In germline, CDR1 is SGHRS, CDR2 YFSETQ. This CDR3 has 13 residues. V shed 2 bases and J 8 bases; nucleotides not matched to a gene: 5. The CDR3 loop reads CASSFAGGEGYTF. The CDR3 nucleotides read TGCGCCAGCAGCTTCGCAGGGGGCGAGGGCTACACCTTC.

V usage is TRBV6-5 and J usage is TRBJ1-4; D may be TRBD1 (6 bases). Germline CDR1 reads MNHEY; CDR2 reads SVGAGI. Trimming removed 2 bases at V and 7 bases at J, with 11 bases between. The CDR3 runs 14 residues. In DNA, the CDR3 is TGTGCCAGCAGTTACGGGGGGGCGCCTGAAAAACTGTTTTTT. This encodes CASSYGGAPEKLFF.

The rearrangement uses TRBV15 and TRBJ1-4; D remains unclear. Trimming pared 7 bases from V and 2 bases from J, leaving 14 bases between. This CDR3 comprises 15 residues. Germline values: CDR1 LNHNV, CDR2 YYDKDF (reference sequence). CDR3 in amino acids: CATKITGGTNEKLFF. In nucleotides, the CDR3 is TGTGCCACCAAGATCACCGGCGGTACTAATGAAAAACTGTTTTTT.

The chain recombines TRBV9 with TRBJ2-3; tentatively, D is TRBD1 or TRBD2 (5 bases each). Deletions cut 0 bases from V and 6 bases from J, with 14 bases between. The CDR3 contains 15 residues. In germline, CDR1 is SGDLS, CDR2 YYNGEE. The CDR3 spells CASSVGGRLSDTQYF. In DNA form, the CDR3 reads TGTGCCAGCAGCGTAGGGGGCCGACTATCGGATACGCAGTATTTT.

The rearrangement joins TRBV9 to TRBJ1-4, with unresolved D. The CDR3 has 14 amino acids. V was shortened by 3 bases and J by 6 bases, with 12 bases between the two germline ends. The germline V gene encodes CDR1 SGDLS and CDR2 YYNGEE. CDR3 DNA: TGTGCCAGCAGCGGGAGCCGATGGGATGAAAAACTGTTTTTT. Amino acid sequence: CASSGSRWDEKLFF.